This T cell receptor beta chain was documented in a study of T cell responses to AZD1222 COVID-19 vaccine. Here immunoSEQ multiplex PCR was the method, and the copy in TCRdb shows in-frame clones only, minus some. In the table there are around 140,000 clones, approximately 90% of which are singletons. Germline V gene lookup returns CDR1 LNHDA and CDR2 SQIVND (reference sequence). CDR3 length: 14 amino acids. Trimming removed 5 bases from V and 2 bases from J, with 11 bases in between. The receptor was isolated from an adult in good health. This rearrangement joins TRBV19 to TRBJ2-3; perhaps TRBD2 as D (7 bases). The sequences come from peripheral blood, collected on day 0 of AZD1222 vaccination. CDR3 DNA: TGTGCCAGTAGTGCGGGGGCCTCCACAGATACGCAGTATTTT. Translated, it gives CASSAGASTDTQYF.